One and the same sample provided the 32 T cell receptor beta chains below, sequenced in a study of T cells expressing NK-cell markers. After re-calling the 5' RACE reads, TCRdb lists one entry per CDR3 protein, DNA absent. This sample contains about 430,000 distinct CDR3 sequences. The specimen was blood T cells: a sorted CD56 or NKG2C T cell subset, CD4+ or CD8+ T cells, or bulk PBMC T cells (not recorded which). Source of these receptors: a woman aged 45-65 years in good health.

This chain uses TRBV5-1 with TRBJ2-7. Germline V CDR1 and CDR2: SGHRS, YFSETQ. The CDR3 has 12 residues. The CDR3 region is CASSRDRTKQYF.

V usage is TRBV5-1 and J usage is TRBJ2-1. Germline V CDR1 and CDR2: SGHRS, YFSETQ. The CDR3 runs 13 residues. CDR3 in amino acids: CASRTSLYNEQFF.

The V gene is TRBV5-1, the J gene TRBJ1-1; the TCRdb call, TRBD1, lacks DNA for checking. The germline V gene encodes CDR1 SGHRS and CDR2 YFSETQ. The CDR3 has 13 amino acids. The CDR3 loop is CASRSRGATEAFF.

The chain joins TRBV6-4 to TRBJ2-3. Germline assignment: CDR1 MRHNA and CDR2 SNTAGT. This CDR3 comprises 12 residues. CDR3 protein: CASSDSGGTQYF.

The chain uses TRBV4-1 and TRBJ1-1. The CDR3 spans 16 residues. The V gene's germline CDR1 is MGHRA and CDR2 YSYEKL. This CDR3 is CASSLRTGFRNTEAFF.

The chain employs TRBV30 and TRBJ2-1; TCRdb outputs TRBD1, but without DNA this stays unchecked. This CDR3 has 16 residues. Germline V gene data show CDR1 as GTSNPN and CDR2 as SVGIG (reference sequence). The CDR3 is CAWSVRPPDRACEQFF.

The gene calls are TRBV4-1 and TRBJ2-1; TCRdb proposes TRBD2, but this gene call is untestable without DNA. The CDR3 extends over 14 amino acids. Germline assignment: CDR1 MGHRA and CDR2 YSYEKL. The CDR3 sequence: CASSPRGGYDEQFF.

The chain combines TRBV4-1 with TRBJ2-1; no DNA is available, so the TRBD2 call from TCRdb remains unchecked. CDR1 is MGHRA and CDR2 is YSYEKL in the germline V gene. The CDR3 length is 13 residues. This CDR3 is CASSQPRAGEQFF.

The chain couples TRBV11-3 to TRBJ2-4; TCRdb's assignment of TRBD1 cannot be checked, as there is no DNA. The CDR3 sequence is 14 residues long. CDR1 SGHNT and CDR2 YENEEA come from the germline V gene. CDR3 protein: CASRAGGGKNIQYF.

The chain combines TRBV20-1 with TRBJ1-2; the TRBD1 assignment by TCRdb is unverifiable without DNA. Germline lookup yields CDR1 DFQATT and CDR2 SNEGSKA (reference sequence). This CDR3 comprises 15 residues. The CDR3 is CSARDLRGTGYGYTF.

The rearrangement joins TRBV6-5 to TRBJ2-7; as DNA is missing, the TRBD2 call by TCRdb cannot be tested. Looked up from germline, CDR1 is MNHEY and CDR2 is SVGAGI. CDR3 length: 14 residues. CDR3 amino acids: CASSSGTASYEQYF.

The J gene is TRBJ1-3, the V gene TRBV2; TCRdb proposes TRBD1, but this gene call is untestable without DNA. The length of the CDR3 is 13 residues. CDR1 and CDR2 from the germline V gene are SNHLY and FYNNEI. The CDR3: CASSRGSGNTIYF.

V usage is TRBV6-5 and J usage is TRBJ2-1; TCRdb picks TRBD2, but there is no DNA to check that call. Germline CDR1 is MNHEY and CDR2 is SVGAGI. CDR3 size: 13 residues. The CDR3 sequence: CASSGRTRNEQFF.

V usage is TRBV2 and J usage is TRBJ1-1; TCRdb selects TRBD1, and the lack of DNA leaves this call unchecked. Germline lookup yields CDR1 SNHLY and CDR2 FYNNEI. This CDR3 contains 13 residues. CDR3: CATKGGRDTEAFF.

Here the CDR3 reads CAWRARWSYNEQFF. This chain uses TRBV30 with TRBJ2-1; TCRdb outputs TRBD1, but without DNA this stays unchecked. The CDR3 covers 14 residues. From germline, CDR1 is GTSNPN and CDR2 SVGIG (reference sequence).

CDR3 amino acids: CASSQGGQLFF. This sequence joins TRBV4-1 and TRBJ2-2. The germline CDR1 and CDR2 sequences are MGHRA and YSYEKL. This CDR3 has 11 amino acids.

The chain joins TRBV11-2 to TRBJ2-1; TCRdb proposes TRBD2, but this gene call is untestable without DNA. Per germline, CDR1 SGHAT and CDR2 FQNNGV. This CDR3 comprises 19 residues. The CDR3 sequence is CASSLIDLTLVGREGRQFF. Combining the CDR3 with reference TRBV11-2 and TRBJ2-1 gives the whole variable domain EAGVAQSPRYKIIEKRQSVAFWCNPISGHATLYWYQQILGQGPKLLIQFQNNGVVDDSQLPKDRFSAERLKGVDSTLKIQPAKLEDSAVYLCASSLIDLTLVGREGRQFFGPGTRLTVL.

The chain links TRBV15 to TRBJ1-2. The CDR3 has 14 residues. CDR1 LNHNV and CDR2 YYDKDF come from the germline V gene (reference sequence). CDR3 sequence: CATSRDTLSLGYTF.

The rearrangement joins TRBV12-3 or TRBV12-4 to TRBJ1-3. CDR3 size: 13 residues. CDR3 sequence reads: CANSKTSGNTIYF.

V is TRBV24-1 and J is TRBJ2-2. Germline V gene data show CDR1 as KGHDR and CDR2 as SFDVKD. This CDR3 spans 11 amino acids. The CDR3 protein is CATSVYGELFF.

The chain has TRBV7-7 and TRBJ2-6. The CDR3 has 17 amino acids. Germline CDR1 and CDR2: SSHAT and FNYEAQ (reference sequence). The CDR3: CASSLADPSSGANVLTF.

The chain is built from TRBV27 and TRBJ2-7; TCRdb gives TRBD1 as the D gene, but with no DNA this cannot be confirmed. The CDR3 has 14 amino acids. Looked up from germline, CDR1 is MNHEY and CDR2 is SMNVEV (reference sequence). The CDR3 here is CASSSPDRGYEQYF.

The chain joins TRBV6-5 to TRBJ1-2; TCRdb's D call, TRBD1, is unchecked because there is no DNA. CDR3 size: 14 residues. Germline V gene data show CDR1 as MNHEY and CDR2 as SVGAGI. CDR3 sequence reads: CASRSRTVGYGYTF.

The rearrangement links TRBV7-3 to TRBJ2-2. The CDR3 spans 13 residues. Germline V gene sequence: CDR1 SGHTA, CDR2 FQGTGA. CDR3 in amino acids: CASSPSATGELFF.

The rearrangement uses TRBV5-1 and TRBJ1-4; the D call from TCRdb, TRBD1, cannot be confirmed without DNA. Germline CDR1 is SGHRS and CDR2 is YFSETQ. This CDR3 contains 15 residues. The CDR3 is CASSRRQGTNEKLFF.

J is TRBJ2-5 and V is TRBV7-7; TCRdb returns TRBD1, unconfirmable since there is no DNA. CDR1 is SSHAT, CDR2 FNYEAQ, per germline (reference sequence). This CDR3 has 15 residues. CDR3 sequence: CASSLEGGTEETQYF.

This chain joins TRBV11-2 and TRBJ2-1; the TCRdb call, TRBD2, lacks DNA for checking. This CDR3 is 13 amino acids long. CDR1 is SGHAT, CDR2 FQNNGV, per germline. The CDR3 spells CASRLLAVNEQFF.

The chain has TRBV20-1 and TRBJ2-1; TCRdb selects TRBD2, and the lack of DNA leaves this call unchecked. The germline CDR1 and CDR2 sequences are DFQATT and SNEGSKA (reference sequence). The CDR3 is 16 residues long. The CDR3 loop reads CSASFSGPTSYNEQFF.

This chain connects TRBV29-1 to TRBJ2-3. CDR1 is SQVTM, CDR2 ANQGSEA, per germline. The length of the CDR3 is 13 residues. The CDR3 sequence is CSVGLRLADTQYF.

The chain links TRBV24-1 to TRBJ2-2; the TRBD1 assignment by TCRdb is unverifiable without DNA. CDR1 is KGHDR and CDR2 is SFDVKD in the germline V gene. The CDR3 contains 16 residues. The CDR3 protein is CATSDLRDRGSGELFF.

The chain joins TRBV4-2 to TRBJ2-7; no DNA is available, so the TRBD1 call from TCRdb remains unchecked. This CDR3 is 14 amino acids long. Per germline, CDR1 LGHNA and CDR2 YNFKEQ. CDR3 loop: CASSQDRGPDEQYF.

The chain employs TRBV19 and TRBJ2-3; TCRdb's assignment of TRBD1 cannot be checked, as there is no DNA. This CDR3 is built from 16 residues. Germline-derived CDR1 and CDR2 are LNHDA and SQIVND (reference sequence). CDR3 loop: CASKADRATSTDTQYF.